This T cell receptor beta chain came from a study of T-cell memory formation after mild COVID-19. V was shortened by 4 bases and J by 7 bases, with 13 bases between the two germline ends. Germline V lookup: CDR1 KGHSH, CDR2 LQKENI. This CDR3 is 13 amino acids long. TCRdb recomputed calls from the 5' RACE reads with MiXCR, one row per CDR3 protein. The sample shows some 450,000 distinct CDR3 sequences, 20% of them seen only once. The chain couples TRBV18 to TRBJ1-1; D possibly corresponds to TRBD1 (6 bases). Sequencing was done on a sample of PBMCs or a T cell subset sorted from them (not recorded which). The sequence came from an adult woman who had mild COVID-19 (a few samples of this study predate the infection). Cell type and time point are not known. CDR3 sequence reads: CASSLGQRGEAFF. CDR3 sequence (DNA): TGTGCCAGCTCACTTGGACAGAGGGGTGAAGCTTTCTTT. The full variable domain, completed using reference TRBV18 and TRBJ1-1, is NAGVMQNPRHLVRRRGQEARLRCSPMKGHSHVYWYRQLPEEGLKFMVYLQKENIIDESGMPKERFSAEFPKEGPSILRIQQVVRGDSAAYFCASSLGQRGEAFFGQGTRLTVV.